The clone carrying this T cell receptor beta chain came up many times. These data are taken from a study of patients and donors after allogeneic stem cell transplantation. CDR1 is DFQATT, CDR2 SNEGSKA, per germline (reference sequence). V shed 3 bases, J shed 2 bases, and the junction held 1 base outside the gene matches. The CDR3 runs to 12 residues. Each CDR3 protein is one row after TCRdb ran MiXCR on the RT-PCR reads. Here the sample spans 900,000 to 1,000,000 distinct CDR3 sequences, roughly 18% being singletons. This TCR derives from a human donor who was either an allogeneic HSCT recipient or a stem cell or donor lymphocyte infusion donor (not recorded which). It is not recorded whose cells these are; they may come from a transplant donor. This chain links TRBV20-1 with TRBJ2-7; 7 bases fit TRBD1. Sequencing was performed on blood, either unsorted or a sorted T cell fraction (not recorded which). The CDR3, as DNA: TGCAGTGCTAGTGGGACAGCCTACGAGCAGTACTTC. Translating gives CSASGTAYEQYF.